Listed below are T cell receptor beta chains from one sample, sequenced in a study of blood T cell repertoires in COVID-19. Assay: immunoSEQ multiplex PCR; the TCRdb copy retains only in-frame clones and omits some. The repertoire includes roughly 80,000 clones, around 69% of them detected once, and approximately 15% sits in the top ten. Sequencing input: peripheral blood. All receptors come from a man aged 70-80 years with active or convalescent COVID-19. The CDR3 runs from the conserved cysteine through the conserved F or W. D genes are given only for firm matches. Clone size, where shown, is once, few, many, or a class for clones that have expanded.

-	TRBV28	TRBJ1-1	11	-	TGTGCCAGCAGTTTGAACAGGGTAGCTTTCTTT	CASSLNRVAFF
TRBD1	TRBV4-1	TRBJ1-4	15	-	TGCGCCAGCAGTTTTGGACAGGCAACTAATGAAAAACTGTTTTTT	CASSFGQATNEKLFF
TRBD1	TRBV5-1	TRBJ1-2	13	-	TGCGCCAGCAGCCCGCAGGGGGAAATTGGCTACACCTTC	CASSPQGEIGYTF
TRBD1	TRBV28	TRBJ1-2	14	-	TGTGCCAGCAATTCGGGACAGGGGAACGATGGCTACACCTTC	CASNSGQGNDGYTF
-	TRBV5-1	TRBJ2-3	14	-	TGCGCCAGCAGCTCGGAGGGACGGGCAGATACGCAGTATTTT	CASSSEGRADTQYF
TRBD1	TRBV3-1/TRBV3-2	TRBJ1-2	14	few	TGTGCCAGCAGACTGGACAGGGCTAACTATGGCTACACCTTC	CASRLDRANYGYTF
-	TRBV5-4	TRBJ2-3	13	-	TGTGCCAGCAGCTTCAGGGGAACAGATACGCAGTATTTT	CASSFRGTDTQYF
-	TRBV11-2	TRBJ1-4	13	-	TGTGCCAGCAGCCCTCGGGTAAATGAAAAACTGTTTTTT	CASSPRVNEKLFF
-	TRBV5-4	TRBJ2-4	16	-	TGTGCCAGCAGCTCTCCCGACAGACTAGCCAAAAACATTCAGTACTTC	CASSSPDRLAKNIQYF
-	TRBV28	TRBJ1-1	13	-	TGTGCCAGCAGAAAAGGGCCGGACTTCCCGGCTTTCTTT	CASRKGPDFPAFF
TRBD1	TRBV18	TRBJ1-5	16	-	TGTGCCAGCTCACCTGCGGACAGGGCAAGCAATCAGCCCCAGCATTTT	CASSPADRASNQPQHF
-	TRBV7-9	TRBJ2-1	15	-	TGTGCCAGCAGCTTAGGGGCCTCAGGGTCCAATGAGCAGTTCTTC	CASSLGASGSNEQFF
-	TRBV5-4	TRBJ2-7	15	-	TGTGCCAGCAGCTTTAGCGGTGCCCTTTCCTACGAGCAGTACTTC	CASSFSGALSYEQYF
-	TRBV29-1	TRBJ2-7	13	-	TGCAGCGTTTTTAGCCCAGGGGTCTACGAGCAGTACTTC	CSVFSPGVYEQYF
-	TRBV3-1/TRBV3-2	TRBJ1-2	14	few	TGTGCCAGCAGCCAAGGATATTCACCGGAGGGCTACACCTTC	CASSQGYSPEGYTF
TRBD2	TRBV5-1	TRBJ2-3	15	once	TGCGCCAGCAGCTCCCTAGCGGGGGACACAGATACGCAGTATTTT	CASSSLAGDTDTQYF
-	TRBV9	TRBJ2-1	12	-	TGTGCCAGCAGCCCCCCTTATGGGGCGAAGTTCTTC	CASSPPYGAKFF
-	TRBV5-4	TRBJ1-6	14	-	TGTGCCAGCTCGCGCGACAGGTACAATTCACCCCTCCACTTT	CASSRDRYNSPLHF
-	TRBV29-1	TRBJ1-1	11	-	TGCAGCGGCCGGTTGGGCCATGAAGCTTTCTTT	CSGRLGHEAFF
-	TRBV7-9	TRBJ1-4	17	-	TGTGCCAGCAGCCCTATTCGCACAGGGCCCCGGGTAGAAAAACTGTTTTTT	CASSPIRTGPRVEKLFF
TRBD2	TRBV7-2	TRBJ2-1	15	-	TGTGCCAGCAGCTTCCTAGCGGGGGCCCTGGGGGAGCAGTTCTTC	CASSFLAGALGEQFF
-	TRBV9	TRBJ2-3	12	-	TGTGCCAGCAGCGTGGTAGCAGATACGCAGTATTTT	CASSVVADTQYF
-	TRBV29-1	TRBJ1-3	13	-	TGCAGCGTTGAAGAGAATCTCAGGAACACCATATATTTT	CSVEENLRNTIYF
TRBD1	TRBV11-2	TRBJ1-1	16	-	TGTGCCAGCCAGGGGGGGACAGGAGCGGATGACACTGAAGCTTTCTTT	CASQGGTGADDTEAFF
-	TRBV11-2	TRBJ2-5	14	few	TGTGCCAGCAGCTCCAGGGGGGACCAAGAGACCCAGTACTTC	CASSSRGDQETQYF
-	TRBV5-1	TRBJ2-3	15	-	TGCGCCAGCAGCTTGGGGGGGGACCCCACAGATACGCAGTATTTT	CASSLGGDPTDTQYF
-	TRBV30	TRBJ1-3	14	-	TGTGCCTGGAGTTCGGGGAACTCTGGAAACACCATATATTTT	CAWSSGNSGNTIYF
-	TRBV11-2	TRBJ1-1	11	-	TGTGCCAGCAGAACAGGGACGGTAGCTTTCTTT	CASRTGTVAFF
TRBD1	TRBV5-1	TRBJ1-5	15	once	TGCGCCAGCAGCGTACAGGGGGCATCCAATCAGCCCCAGCATTTT	CASSVQGASNQPQHF
TRBD1	TRBV28	TRBJ1-2	13	-	TGTGCCAGCAGGCAGATGACAGGGAATGGCTACACCTTC	CASRQMTGNGYTF
-	TRBV28	TRBJ1-2	11	few	TGTGCCAGCAACCAGGAGGATGGCTACACCTTC	CASNQEDGYTF
-	TRBV5-1	TRBJ2-3	15	-	TGCGCCAGCAGCGGAGGAGGTCAATCCACAGATACGCAGTATTTT	CASSGGGQSTDTQYF
-	TRBV16	TRBJ1-1	12	-	TGTGCCAGCAGCCCCCTGACGGGTGAAGCTTTCTTT	CASSPLTGEAFF